The 32 T cell receptor beta chains below were found in one sample sequenced in a study of blood T cell repertoires in COVID-19. Sequenced by immunoSEQ multiplex PCR; TCRdb stores in-frame clones only, minus some. The repertoire holds under 200,000 clones, with 82% as singletons. Sequenced: PBMCs or T cells enriched from blood (not recorded which). The source is a man aged 45-65 years who had recovered from COVID-19.

This clone has just one count. This chain uses TRBV12-3 or TRBV12-4 with TRBJ2-5, with no clear D. This CDR3 region has 12 residues. The V gene lost 6 bases and the J gene lost 9 bases, with 14 bases spanning the gap. CDR3 DNA: TGTGCCAGCAGCCAGACTTCAGTGGCCCAGTACTTC. Translating gives CASSQTSVAQYF.

The chain links TRBV5-1 to TRBJ2-2; D not resolved. This CDR3 has 14 residues. CDR1 is SGHRS, CDR2 YFSETQ, per germline. V lost 0 bases and J 6 bases, leaving 9 bases between the germline ends. CDR3: CASSLVVEAGELFF. The DNA of the CDR3 is TGCGCCAGCAGCTTGGTTGTAGAGGCCGGGGAGCTGTTTTTT.

This chain uses TRBV6-5 with TRBJ2-1; possible D gene TRBD1, 5 bases. Trimming left V 6 bases short and J 10 bases short, with 10 bases between. This CDR3 has 11 residues. CDR1 MNHEY and CDR2 SVGAGI come from the germline V gene. The DNA for the CDR3 is TGTGCCAGCAGCATCCAGGGCGAGCAGTTCTTC. This sequence encodes CASSIQGEQFF.

A few counts support this clone. The chain joins TRBV5-6 to TRBJ2-7; D remains unclear. CDR3 length: 14 residues. V was pared by 4 bases and J by 2 bases, with 13 bases between. The V gene's germline CDR1 is SGHDT and CDR2 YYEEEE. As DNA, the CDR3 is TGTGCCAGCAGCGACGGTCCAGGTACCTACGAGCAGTACTTC. It is translated as CASSDGPGTYEQYF.

V and J are TRBV6-5 and TRBJ1-1; tentative D call: TRBD1 (6 bases). The CDR3 runs to 13 residues. The V gene lost 10 bases and the J gene lost 3 bases, with 15 bases spanning the gap. Germline V CDR1 and CDR2: MNHEY, SVGAGI. The CDR3 bases are TGTGCCACCAGAAACAGGGTTGACACTGAAGCTTTCTTT. It specifies CATRNRVDTEAFF.

V and J are TRBV7-3 and TRBJ2-5, with TRBD2 identical over 10 bases. Germline V lookup: CDR1 SGHTA, CDR2 FQGTGA. The ends lost 5 bases at V and 5 bases at J; junction bases unmatched: 8. The CDR3 has 15 residues. CDR3 DNA sequence: TGTGCCAGCAGCCGGGGACTAGCGCCTAGCGAGACCCAGTACTTC. This gives the protein CASSRGLAPSETQYF. Full variable domain (outside the CDR3, taken from reference TRBV7-3 and TRBJ2-5): GAGVSQTPSNKVTEKGKYVELRCDPISGHTALYWYRQSLGQGPEFLIYFQGTGAADDSGLPNDRFFAVRPEGSVSTLKIQRTERGDSAVYLCASSRGLAPSETQYFGPGTRLLVL.

This chain joins TRBV5-1 and TRBJ2-7; TRBD2 matches 13 bases. This CDR3 is built from 15 residues. The V gene's germline CDR1 is SGHRS and CDR2 YFSETQ. V shed 2 bases and J 7 bases; nucleotides not matched to a gene: 6. CDR3 protein: CASSFDPGLAGEQYF. The CDR3 bases are TGCGCCAGCAGCTTTGACCCGGGACTAGCGGGGGAGCAGTACTTC.

V and J are TRBV28 and TRBJ1-5, with D tentatively TRBD1 (6 bases). The germline CDR1 and CDR2 sequences are MDHEN and SYDVKM. V was shortened by 3 bases and J by 1 base, with 10 bases between the two germline ends. The CDR3 has 15 residues. CDR3 nucleotide sequence: TGTGCCAGCAGTTTTGCAGGGGAAAGCAATCAGCCCCAGCATTTT. Translated: CASSFAGESNQPQHF. The full variable domain, rest sourced from reference TRBV28 and TRBJ1-5, is DVKVTQSSRYLVKRTGEKVFLECVQDMDHENMFWYRQDPGLGLRLIYFSYDVKMKEKGDIPEGYSVSREKKERFSLILESASTNQTSMYLCASSFAGESNQPQHFGDGTRLSIL.

This chain links TRBV7-2 with TRBJ1-1; D is uncertain. Trimming left V 0 bases short and J 7 bases short, with 15 bases between. The germline V gene encodes CDR1 SGHTA and CDR2 FQGNSA. The CDR3 sequence is 15 residues long. The CDR3 DNA reads as TGTGCCAGCAGCTTAGCGCATGGGCATCTTGATGAAGCTTTCTTT. Its protein product is CASSLAHGHLDEAFF.

This sequence joins TRBV15 and TRBJ2-3; 16 positions agree with TRBD2. The CDR3 length is 18 residues. Per the germline V gene, CDR1 is LNHNV and CDR2 is YYDKDF (reference sequence). The V segment lost 4 bases and the J segment 4 bases; nucleotides outside the gene matches: 8. Here the CDR3 reads CATSIPGLAGGRADTQYF. The CDR3 DNA is TGTGCCACCAGCATCCCGGGACTAGCGGGGGGGCGGGCAGATACGCAGTATTTT.

This clone was seen only once. The CDR3 DNA reads as TGCAGCCTTGGCCGGGTTTACGGACAGGGGGACTCCTACAATGAGCAGTTCTTC. Translation: CSLGRVYGQGDSYNEQFF. This chain links TRBV29-1 with TRBJ2-1, with 10 bases identical to TRBD1. Germline CDR1 reads SQVTM; CDR2 reads ANQGSEA. This CDR3 spans 18 amino acids. V lost 8 bases, J lost 0 bases, and 16 bases stayed unmatched.

The V call is TRBV19, the J call TRBJ2-7; no definite D call. Trimming cost V 5 bases and J 2 bases, with 16 bases left between them. CDR3 length: 15 residues. Germline CDR1 and CDR2: LNHDA and SQIVND (reference sequence). The CDR3 loop is CASSPRGSPAYEQYF. The CDR3 region has the DNA TGTGCCAGTAGTCCCCGTGGCTCACCCGCCTACGAGCAGTACTTC.

The chain is built from TRBV3-1 (or the pseudogene TRBV3-2) and TRBJ1-1; a possible D gene is TRBD1 (5 bases). CDR3 length equals 14 residues. Looked up from germline, CDR1 is LGHDT and CDR2 is YNNKEL (reference sequence). Deletions cut 4 bases from V and 1 base from J, with 10 bases between. CDR3 region: CASSPRTQNTEAFF. Written as DNA, the CDR3 is TGTGCCAGCAGCCCCCGGACACAGAACACTGAAGCTTTCTTT.

The chain is built from TRBV2 and TRBJ2-1, with 10 bases matching TRBD2. J was trimmed by 8 bases and V by 3 bases; bases with no gene match: 22. The CDR3 contains 20 residues. Germline V CDR1 and CDR2: SNHLY, FYNNEI. The CDR3 loop reads CASSDAASGSGTMRRDEQFF. The CDR3 region has the DNA TGTGCCAGCAGTGATGCGGCTAGCGGGAGCGGTACAATGAGGAGGGATGAGCAGTTCTTC.

The chain links TRBV24-1 to TRBJ1-5; D is possibly TRBD1 (5 bases). Trimming shortened V by 9 bases and J by 0 bases, and 20 bases separated the two germline ends. CDR1 and CDR2 from the germline V gene are KGHDR and SFDVKD. The CDR3 is 17 residues long. In DNA, the CDR3 is TGTGCCACCGGAACAGGCCCCAGCCGTTATAGCAATCAGCCCCAGCATTTT. Its translation: CATGTGPSRYSNQPQHF.

The genes are TRBV28 and TRBJ1-5; 11 bases agree with TRBD1. Germline values: CDR1 MDHEN, CDR2 SYDVKM. CDR3 length equals 14 residues. The junction had 2 bases not matched to a gene; V was cut back by 6 bases and J by 4 bases. The CDR3 here is CASRGQGGNQPQHF. As DNA, the CDR3 is TGTGCCAGCAGGGGACAGGGGGGTAATCAGCCCCAGCATTTT.

This clone was picked up a small number of times. The CDR3 sequence: CSVLPGSTDTQYF. DNA of the CDR3: TGCAGCGTTCTCCCGGGGTCCACAGATACGCAGTATTTT. The chain links TRBV29-1 to TRBJ2-3; D might be TRBD2 (5 bases). The CDR3 covers 13 residues. Trimming took 5 bases from V and 2 from J, leaving 11 bases between them. From germline, CDR1 is SQVTM and CDR2 ANQGSEA.

The J gene is TRBJ2-7, the V gene TRBV6-1, with D maybe TRBD2 (6 bases). V was trimmed by 2 bases and J by 2 bases, leaving 10 bases between them. Germline CDR1 reads MNHNS; CDR2 reads SASEGT. CDR3 length equals 14 residues. The DNA of the CDR3 is TGTGCCAGCAGTGAATTTGGGAGGACCTACGAGCAGTACTTC. Translated, it gives CASSEFGRTYEQYF.

V and J are TRBV11-2 and TRBJ2-1; 9 bases line up with TRBD2. The trim removed 5 bases at V and 6 bases at J, leaving 8 bases unmatched. The CDR3 runs 15 residues. From germline, CDR1 is SGHAT and CDR2 FQNNGV. CDR3 nucleotides: TGTGCCAGCAGCACAAGGAATAGCGGGAGCAATGAGCAGTTCTTC. Translated: CASSTRNSGSNEQFF.

The rearrangement uses TRBV19 and TRBJ1-6; 10 bases fit TRBD1. This CDR3 is built from 14 residues. The germline CDR1 and CDR2 sequences are LNHDA and SQIVND (reference sequence). Trimming removed 6 bases from V and 6 bases from J; junction bases left unmatched: 2. CDR3 nucleotides: TGTGCCAGTAGGAGGACAGGGGGTAATTCACCCCTCCACTTT. The encoded protein is CASRRTGGNSPLHF.

The genes are TRBV28 and TRBJ2-5; 13 nucleotides agree with TRBD2. The CDR3 is made up of 17 amino acids. Germline V gene data show CDR1 as MDHEN and CDR2 as SYDVKM. The V gene end was trimmed by 4 bases and the J gene end by 5 bases; junction bases not matched to a gene: 10. The CDR3: CASSSRRTSGSRETQYF. In DNA, the CDR3 is TGTGCCAGCAGTTCCCGTCGGACTAGCGGGAGTCGGGAGACCCAGTACTTC.

This clone was seen a single time. The rearrangement links TRBV6-5 to TRBJ2-7; 7 bases match TRBD1. Germline V CDR1 and CDR2: MNHEY, SVGAGI. The trim removed 7 bases at V and 1 base at J, leaving 7 bases unmatched. The CDR3 sequence is 14 residues long. The CDR3 sequence is CASTQDRTSYEQYF. The CDR3 nucleotides are TGTGCCAGCACCCAGGACAGGACGTCCTACGAGCAGTACTTC.

This sequence joins TRBV27 and TRBJ2-5, with a possible D match to TRBD1 (5 bases). Looked up from germline, CDR1 is MNHEY and CDR2 is SMNVEV (reference sequence). V shed 3 bases and J shed 2 bases, with 16 bases lying between them. CDR3 length: 16 amino acids. In nucleotides, the CDR3 is TGTGCCAGCAGTTTTAAGGGGCGTCCGGTACAAGAGACCCAGTACTTC. Translating it yields CASSFKGRPVQETQYF.

The CDR3 coding sequence is TGTGCCGGACAGGACAGTCAGAATGAAAAACTGTTTTTT. It is translated as CAGQDSQNEKLFF. The rearrangement links TRBV6-6 to TRBJ1-4, with 7 bases matching TRBD1. V shed 11 bases and J 5 bases; nucleotides not matched to a gene: 8. The germline V gene has CDR1 MNHNY and CDR2 SVGAGI (reference sequence). The CDR3 loop spans 13 amino acids.

The rearrangement links TRBV27 to TRBJ2-7; the D gene is possibly TRBD2 (7 bases). V shed 4 bases and J shed 2 bases, with 12 bases lying between them. Per germline, CDR1 MNHEY and CDR2 SMNVEV (reference sequence). CDR3 length equals 14 residues. The CDR3 region has the DNA TGTGCCAGCAGTTCGTCCGGGGGGCCCTACGAGCAGTACTTC. Translation: CASSSSGGPYEQYF.

The genes are TRBV4-1 and TRBJ2-7; 11 positions agree with TRBD2. Germline assignment: CDR1 MGHRA and CDR2 YSYEKL. This CDR3 is built from 16 residues. J gave up 0 bases and V 3 bases, and 4 bases lay outside the gene matches. The CDR3 nucleotides are TGCGCCAGCAGCCAGATCCTAGCGGGAGGCTCCTACGAGCAGTACTTC. Its translation is CASSQILAGGSYEQYF.

This chain links TRBV4-1 with TRBJ1-6; D ambiguous. Germline assignment: CDR1 MGHRA and CDR2 YSYEKL. Deletions cut 3 bases from V and 0 bases from J, with 12 bases between. This CDR3 has 17 amino acids. The CDR3 DNA is TGCGCCAGCAGCCAGGAGTCAGCTAGCTCCTATAATTCACCCCTCCACTTT. Its translation: CASSQESASSYNSPLHF.

V and J are TRBV5-1 and TRBJ2-2; a weak D match, TRBD2 (5 bases). The CDR3 is 16 residues long. The germline CDR1 and CDR2 sequences are SGHRS and YFSETQ. V was trimmed by 2 bases and J by 2 bases, leaving 13 bases between them. This CDR3 reads CASSFRGVPNTGELFF. In DNA, the CDR3 is TGCGCCAGCAGCTTTCGGGGAGTCCCTAACACCGGGGAGCTGTTTTTT.

The rearrangement links TRBV19 to TRBJ2-7, with TRBD1 matching over 7 bases. V shed 5 bases and J 1 base; nucleotides not matched to a gene: 5. CDR3 length: 14 residues. Per germline, CDR1 LNHDA and CDR2 SQIVND (reference sequence). The CDR3 reads CASSPRDRSYEQYF. DNA for the CDR3: TGTGCCAGTAGTCCCCGGGACAGATCCTACGAGCAGTACTTC.

This clone has only a few counts. The genes are TRBV5-5 and TRBJ1-6; a possible D gene is TRBD1 (6 bases). Germline loops: CDR1 SGHKS, CDR2 YYEKEE (reference sequence). There are 14 residues in the CDR3. Trimming took off 3 bases at V and 10 bases at J, with 14 bases between the two ends. The CDR3 reads CASSSGQSDSPLHF. The CDR3 DNA reads as TGTGCCAGCAGCTCAGGACAGAGCGACTCACCCCTCCACTTT.

The CDR3 sequence is CASSFPRDTNTGELFF. The DNA of the CDR3 is TGTGCCAGCAGCTTCCCTCGGGACACCAACACCGGGGAGCTGTTTTTT. The rearrangement uses TRBV7-3 and TRBJ2-2; a possible D gene is TRBD1 (6 bases). Trimming removed 3 bases from V and 2 bases from J, with 13 bases in between. CDR3 length: 16 amino acids. In germline, CDR1 is SGHTA, CDR2 FQGTGA.

The chain links TRBV4-2 to TRBJ1-5; 8 positions match TRBD1. Germline-derived CDR1 and CDR2 are LGHNA and YNFKEQ. Germline trimming cut 0 bases from V and 1 base from J; bases unmatched to any gene: 5. The CDR3 covers 17 residues. The CDR3 reads CASSQDWQGASNQPQHF. The CDR3 nucleotides are TGTGCCAGCAGCCAAGATTGGCAGGGGGCGAGCAATCAGCCCCAGCATTTT.